What follows is one T cell receptor beta chain and its context. Healthy bone marrow donors made up the donors. The sample belongs to a study of cytomegalovirus exposure and HLA in healthy donors. The CDR3 covers 16 residues. Losses at the gene ends were 1 base for V and 7 bases for J; bases not matched to a gene: 11. Germline V CDR1 and CDR2: LNHNV, YYDKDF (reference sequence). Primers for the PCR totalled 60 Vbeta and 13 Jbeta. Here immunoSEQ multiplex PCR was the method, and the copy in TCRdb shows in-frame clones only, minus some. The sample includes more than 80,000 clones, around 83% of them seen just once.

Material: PBMCs. The chain uses TRBV15 and TRBJ2-7; TRBD1 matches 9 bases. The clonotype originates from a female donor in good health and CMV-seropositive. CDR3 in DNA: TGTGCCACCAGCAGAGGGCTGGGACAGGGTTCGTGGGAGCAGTACTTC. Translation: CATSRGLGQGSWEQYF. Based on the CDR3 plus reference TRBV15 and TRBJ2-7, the full variable domain is DAMVIQNPRYQVTQFGKPVTLSCSQTLNHNVMYWYQQKSSQAPKLLFHYYDKDFNNEADTPDNFQSRRPNTSFCFLDIRSPGLGDTAMYLCATSRGLGQGSWEQYFGPGTRLTVT.